Listed below are T cell receptor beta chains from one sample, sequenced in a study of blood T cell repertoires in COVID-19. This table comes from immunoSEQ multiplex PCR, and its TCRdb copy is limited to in-frame clones, with some not included. The sample shows roughly 260,000 clones, over 80% of them seen only once. Input material: PBMCs or T cells enriched from blood (not recorded which). Receptors were obtained from a woman aged 30 to 39 with acute COVID-19. Each CDR3 is given with its conserved first and last residue. The order of the fields is D gene, V gene, clone size, J gene, CDR3 DNA, CDR3 protein. D genes are given only for firm matches. Size tells how often a clone was seen (once, few, many) or the class of an expanded clone, and some rows leave it out.

TRBD2	TRBV19	once	TRBJ2-2	TGTGCCAGTAGTATCGGGAGGGATGGCGGGGAGCTGTTTTTT	CASSIGRDGGELFF
TRBD2	TRBV20-1	-	TRBJ2-3	TGCAGTGCTAGATCGGGGGGAAGGGAGTATTTT	CSARSGGREYF
TRBD1	TRBV19	-	TRBJ2-7	TGTGCCAGTAGTATCTCGCAGGGACAGCTAACCTACGAGCAGTACTTC	CASSISQGQLTYEQYF
TRBD1	TRBV2	-	TRBJ1-5	TGTGCCAGCACCCTCAGGGACAGGGGCAATCAGCCCCAGCATTTT	CASTLRDRGNQPQHF
-	TRBV6-2/TRBV6-3	-	TRBJ1-1	TGTGCCAGCAGTTTGGAGGGTCTGACTGAAGCTTTCTTT	CASSLEGLTEAFF
-	TRBV12-3/TRBV12-4	-	TRBJ1-1	TGTGCCAGCACCAAAGGGGAGGCGACTGAAGCTTTCTTT	CASTKGEATEAFF
-	TRBV7-2	-	TRBJ2-1	TGTGCCAGCAGCTTAGGGAGGACTAATGAGCAGTTCTTC	CASSLGRTNEQFF
TRBD1	TRBV30	-	TRBJ1-2	TGTGCCTGGGGGACAGCCTATGGCTACACCTTC	CAWGTAYGYTF
-	TRBV19	-	TRBJ1-6	TGTGCCAGTAGTAACAGGGAAAATTCACCCCTCCACTTT	CASSNRENSPLHF
TRBD1	TRBV6-5	-	TRBJ1-1	TGTGCCAGCAGTTATGAACCAGGGGGCACTGAAGCTTTCTTT	CASSYEPGGTEAFF
TRBD2	TRBV24-1	-	TRBJ2-2	TGTGCCACCACTAGCGGGGGGTTCGGGGAGCTGTTTTTT	CATTSGGFGELFF
-	TRBV3-1/TRBV3-2	-	TRBJ2-1	TGTGCCAGCAGCCAGGTCGGCAATGAGCAGTTCTTC	CASSQVGNEQFF
-	TRBV10-2	-	TRBJ1-2	TGCGCCAGCAGTCAGGGGAGAATGACCTATGGCTACACCTTC	CASSQGRMTYGYTF
-	TRBV10-2	-	TRBJ1-4	TGCGCCAGCAGTGAGTCGTTTAGCCAGCCGGGTGAAAAACTGTTTTTT	CASSESFSQPGEKLFF
TRBD1	TRBV7-2	-	TRBJ2-3	TGTGCCAGCAGCTTATCTTCAGGACAGGGGTGGGATACGCAGTATTTT	CASSLSSGQGWDTQYF
-	TRBV29-1	-	TRBJ1-2	TGCAGCGTTCCCTGGGGCTCGGGTGGCTACACCTTC	CSVPWGSGGYTF
TRBD1	TRBV19	-	TRBJ1-4	TGTGCCAGTAGTACGACAGGGCTAAGTGAAAAACTGTTTTTT	CASSTTGLSEKLFF
-	TRBV7-8	-	TRBJ2-7	TGTGCCAGCAGCCCCCAGGGATGGGAGCAGTACTTC	CASSPQGWEQYF
-	TRBV12-3/TRBV12-4	-	TRBJ1-1	TGTGCCAGCTTGATTGGGAGGGGCACTGAAGCTTTCTTT	CASLIGRGTEAFF
-	TRBV2	-	TRBJ2-7	TGTGCCAGCATGCCGGGACAACCTTACGAGCAGTACTTC	CASMPGQPYEQYF